The following is a T cell receptor (beta chain) sequence with its context. What it binds is not known. Clones were sequenced by immunoSEQ multiplex PCR, and TCRdb holds only the in-frame ones, with some missing. The profile shows 60,000 or so clones, around 87% of them singletons. The data derive from a study of OX40 agonist ivuxolimab in advanced cancers. Study at large: While on treatment, patients had intravenous ivuxolimab at 0.01 to 10 mg/kg every 2 weeks. Broader study findings: Clones of CD4+ and CD8+ blood T cells grew by week 6 at doses of 0.1 to 3.0 mg/kg.

The CDR3 has 11 residues. The V gene lost 4 bases and the J gene lost 6 bases, with 9 bases spanning the gap. Germline loops: CDR1 SQVTM, CDR2 ANQGSEA. The source of this sequence is an adult with an advanced solid tumor such as melanoma, head and neck, liver or kidney cancer. The sample consisted of CD4+ or CD8+ T cells sorted from blood, taken in a trial of the OX40 agonist ivuxolimab. The V and J genes are TRBV29-1 and TRBJ1-1; D is ambiguous. The CDR3 DNA reads as TGCAGCGTTGGCGGGTACGCTGAAGCTTTCTTT. This encodes CSVGGYAEAFF.